Listed here is a single T cell receptor beta chain. What it binds is not known. The sample is drawn from a study of cytomegalovirus exposure and HLA in healthy donors. Overall study results and limits: Reported results showed that the classifier diagnosed cytomegalovirus status with high specificity and sensitivity.

The V end lost 3 bases, the J end lost 6 bases, and 12 bases lay between the germline ends. The CDR3 length is 14 residues. Germline CDR1 is PRHDT and CDR2 is FYEKMQ (reference sequence). This PCR relied on a set of 60 Vbeta primers and 13 Jbeta primers. Libraries were prepared by immunoSEQ multiplex PCR; TCRdb keeps only in-frame clonotypes and omits some of them. This table has around 170,000 clones, 76% appearing once. Sequenced input: PBMCs. The rearrangement joins TRBV13 to TRBJ1-5; D remains unclear. This TCR was recovered from a woman aged 25 to 39 in good health and CMV-seropositive. CDR3 in DNA: TGTGCCAGCAGCTTTCGGAGGGAGGGTCAGCCCCAGCATTTT. Translating gives CASSFRREGQPQHF. The variable domain in full, with the rest retrieved from reference TRBV13 and TRBJ1-5, is AAGVIQSPRHLIKEKRETATLKCYPIPRHDTVYWYQQGPGQDPQFLISFYEKMQSDKGSIPDRFSAQQFSDYHSELNMSSLELGDSALYFCASSFRREGQPQHFGDGTRLSIL.